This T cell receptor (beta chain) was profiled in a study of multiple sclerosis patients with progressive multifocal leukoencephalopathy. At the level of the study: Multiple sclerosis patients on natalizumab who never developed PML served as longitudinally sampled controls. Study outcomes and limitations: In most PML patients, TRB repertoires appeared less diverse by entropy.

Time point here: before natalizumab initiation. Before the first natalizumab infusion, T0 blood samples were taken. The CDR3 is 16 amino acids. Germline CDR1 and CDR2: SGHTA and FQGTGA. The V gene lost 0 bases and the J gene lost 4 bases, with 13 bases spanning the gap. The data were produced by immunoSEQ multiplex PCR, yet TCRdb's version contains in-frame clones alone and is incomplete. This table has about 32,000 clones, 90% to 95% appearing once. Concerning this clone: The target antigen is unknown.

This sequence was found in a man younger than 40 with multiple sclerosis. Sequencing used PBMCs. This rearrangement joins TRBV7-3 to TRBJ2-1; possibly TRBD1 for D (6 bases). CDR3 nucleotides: TGTGCCAGCAGCTTAACGGGCAGGACAGCATACAATGAGCAGTTCTTC. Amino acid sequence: CASSLTGRTAYNEQFF.